This section outlines one T cell receptor beta chain sequence together with its context. Its specificity is unknown. The data belong to a study of T cell responses to AZD1222 COVID-19 vaccine. Study-wide results and limits: Donor demographics were predominantly white British with a female majority; clonal diversity may be underestimated.

Assay used: immunoSEQ multiplex PCR; TCRdb lists only in-frame clones, some missing. The sample lists about 150,000 clones; under 95% were seen once. The CDR3 has 14 residues. V was clipped by 2 bases and J by 3 bases; unmatched bases: 4. The sample in question was peripheral blood, obtained on day 0 of AZD1222 vaccination. This chain uses TRBV5-3 with TRBJ1-1; 7 bases align to TRBD1. TRBV5-3 is classed as an ORF, of uncertain function. This TCR was recovered from an adult in good health. CDR3 region: CARSFDRADTEAFF. The CDR3 DNA sequence: TGTGCCAGAAGCTTTGACAGGGCGGACACTGAAGCTTTCTTT.